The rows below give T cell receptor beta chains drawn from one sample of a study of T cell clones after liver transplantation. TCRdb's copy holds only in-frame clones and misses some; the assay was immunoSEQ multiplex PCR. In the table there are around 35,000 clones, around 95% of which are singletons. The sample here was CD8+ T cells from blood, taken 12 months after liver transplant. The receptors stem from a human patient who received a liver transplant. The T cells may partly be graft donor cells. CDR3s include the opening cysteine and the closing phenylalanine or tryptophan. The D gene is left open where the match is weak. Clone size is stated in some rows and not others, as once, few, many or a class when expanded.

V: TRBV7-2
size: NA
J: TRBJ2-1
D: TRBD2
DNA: TGTGCCAGCAGTTCCCGTGAGACCGGGACTAGGCGTGCTGAGCAGTTCTTC
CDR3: CASSSRETGTRRAEQFF

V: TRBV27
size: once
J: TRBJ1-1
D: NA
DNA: TGTGCCAGCCCAACTGAAGCTTTCTTT
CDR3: CASPTEAFF

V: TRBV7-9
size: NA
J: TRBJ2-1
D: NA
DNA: TGTGCCAGCAGTTCCCAGGACAAGGGAACAAATGAGCAGTTCTTC
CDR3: CASSSQDKGTNEQFF

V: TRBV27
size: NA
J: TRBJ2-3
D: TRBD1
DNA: TGTGCCAGCCAGGGACAGGGGTTAGATACGCAGTATTTT
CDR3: CASQGQGLDTQYF

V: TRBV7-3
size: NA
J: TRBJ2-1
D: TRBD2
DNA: TGTGCCAGCAGCCCTAGCGGGGGCCCCTACAATGAGCAGTTCTTC
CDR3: CASSPSGGPYNEQFF

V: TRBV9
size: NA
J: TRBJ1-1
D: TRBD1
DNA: TGTGCCAGCAGCGTAGTGCCGCGGGACAGGGCTGGCACTGAAGCTTTCTTT
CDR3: CASSVVPRDRAGTEAFF

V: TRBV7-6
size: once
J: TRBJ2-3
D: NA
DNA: TGTGCCAGCAGCTTACGTGCCTCTACTGGCACAGATACGCAGTATTTT
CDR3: CASSLRASTGTDTQYF

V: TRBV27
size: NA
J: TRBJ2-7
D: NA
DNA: TGTGCCAGCAGTCCATCCTCTGGGGGAGTAGTATACGAGCAGTACTTC
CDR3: CASSPSSGGVVYEQYF

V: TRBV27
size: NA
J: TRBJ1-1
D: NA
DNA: TGTGCCAGCAGTCCCCCTTCCGGGCGCACTGAAGCTTTCTTT
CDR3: CASSPPSGRTEAFF

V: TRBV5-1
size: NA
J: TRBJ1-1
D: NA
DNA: TGCGCCAGCAGCTCCACAGGTCAGCTGAACACTGAAGCTTTCTTT
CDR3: CASSSTGQLNTEAFF

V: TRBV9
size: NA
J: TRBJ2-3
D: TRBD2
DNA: TGTGCCAGCAGCGGACCTAGCGGGGCCCCCGCAGATACGCAGTATTTT
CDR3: CASSGPSGAPADTQYF

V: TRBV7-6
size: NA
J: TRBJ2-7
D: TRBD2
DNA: TGTGCCAGCAGCCCAGAGGGACTAGCGGGTCTCGAGCAGTACTTC
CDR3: CASSPEGLAGLEQYF

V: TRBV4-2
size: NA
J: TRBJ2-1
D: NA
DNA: TGTGCCAGCAGCCAAGAAATAGTCTACAATGAGCAGTTCTTC
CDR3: CASSQEIVYNEQFF

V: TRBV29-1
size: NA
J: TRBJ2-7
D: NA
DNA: TGCAGCGTTCTACCGGCGGGCCGTGCCTACGAGCAGTACTTC
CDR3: CSVLPAGRAYEQYF

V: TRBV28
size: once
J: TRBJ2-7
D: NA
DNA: TGTGCCAGCAGTTTTCAGGGCTACGAGCAGTACTTC
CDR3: CASSFQGYEQYF

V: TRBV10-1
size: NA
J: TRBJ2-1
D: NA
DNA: TGCGCCAGCAGCCCATCCGGGGGAGGAGGCGATCGGGAGCAGTTCTTC
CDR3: CASSPSGGGGDREQFF

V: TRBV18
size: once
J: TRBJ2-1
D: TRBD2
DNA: TGTGCCAGCTCACCCGGGACTAGTTCACAGAGTGAGCAGTTCTTC
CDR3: CASSPGTSSQSEQFF

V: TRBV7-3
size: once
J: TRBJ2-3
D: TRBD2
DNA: TGTGCCAGCAGCCGGACTAGCGGGAACGGAGATACGCAGTATTTT
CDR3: CASSRTSGNGDTQYF

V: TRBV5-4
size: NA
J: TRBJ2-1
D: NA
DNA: TGTGCCAGCAGCGTGGACGGCGACGCTGAGCAGTTCTTC
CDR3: CASSVDGDAEQFF

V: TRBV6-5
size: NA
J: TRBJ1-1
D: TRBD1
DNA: TGTGCCAGCAGTGGACAGGGAAACACTGAAGCTTTCTTT
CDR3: CASSGQGNTEAFF

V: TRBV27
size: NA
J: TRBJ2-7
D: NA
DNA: TGTGCCAGCAGTTTAGGCAGGGGCAATTACGAGCAGTACTTC
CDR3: CASSLGRGNYEQYF

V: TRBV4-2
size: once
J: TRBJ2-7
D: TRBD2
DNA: TGTGCCAGCAGCCAAGCAGGACTAGCGGGAGGCCCTTCCTACGAGCAGTACTTC
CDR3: CASSQAGLAGGPSYEQYF

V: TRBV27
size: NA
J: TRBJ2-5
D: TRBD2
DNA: TGTGCCAGCGGGGCGGGGACTAGCGGGATTAAGACCCAGTACTTC
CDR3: CASGAGTSGIKTQYF

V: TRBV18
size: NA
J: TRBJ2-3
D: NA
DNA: TGTGCCAGCTCACCAGAAGGAACCTTCACAGATACGCAGTATTTT
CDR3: CASSPEGTFTDTQYF

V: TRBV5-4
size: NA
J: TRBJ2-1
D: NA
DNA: TGTGCCAGCAGCTTGGAGCTAGCGTCTTGGTTCTTC
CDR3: CASSLELASWFF

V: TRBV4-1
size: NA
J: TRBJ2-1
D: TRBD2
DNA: TGCGCCAGCAGCCGGACTAGCGGGAGCTACAATGAGCAGTTCTTC
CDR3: CASSRTSGSYNEQFF

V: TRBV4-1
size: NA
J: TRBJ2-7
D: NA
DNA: TGCGCCAGCAGCCAAGTGACCCGGGGGCCTCTCTCCTACGAGCAGTACTTC
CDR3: CASSQVTRGPLSYEQYF

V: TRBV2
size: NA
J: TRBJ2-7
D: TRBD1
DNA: TGTGCCAGCACCAAGACAGGGAGCTCCTACGAGCAGTACTTC
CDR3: CASTKTGSSYEQYF

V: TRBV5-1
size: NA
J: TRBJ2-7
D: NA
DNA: TGCGCCAGCAGCCGGACTGATAACTACGAGCAGTACTTC
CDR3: CASSRTDNYEQYF

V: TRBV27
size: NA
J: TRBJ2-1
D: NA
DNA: TGTGCCAGCAGTTTGGATCTCGGGGGGCTCAATGAGCAGTTCTTC
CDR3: CASSLDLGGLNEQFF

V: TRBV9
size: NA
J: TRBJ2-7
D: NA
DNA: TGTGCCAGCAGCGTAGAGGCAGGCGAAGACTCCGAGCAGTACTTC
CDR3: CASSVEAGEDSEQYF

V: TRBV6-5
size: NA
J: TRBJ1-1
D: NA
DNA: TGTGCCAGCAGTCAGGACCAGGGGACGAACACTGAAGCTTTCTTT
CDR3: CASSQDQGTNTEAFF

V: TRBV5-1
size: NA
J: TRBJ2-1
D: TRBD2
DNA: TGCGCCAGCAGCAAGGGACTAGCGGACAATGAGCAGTTCTTC
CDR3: CASSKGLADNEQFF

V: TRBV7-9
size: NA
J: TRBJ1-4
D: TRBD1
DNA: TGTGCCAGCAGCTCCCGGGACAGGGGTGAAAAACTGTTTTTT
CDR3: CASSSRDRGEKLFF

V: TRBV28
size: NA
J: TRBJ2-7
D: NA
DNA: TGTGCCAGCAGTTTATTCCCTCACGAGCAGTACTTC
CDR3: CASSLFPHEQYF

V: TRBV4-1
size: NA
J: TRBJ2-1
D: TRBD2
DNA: TGCGCCAGCAGCCAAGCGCCTCTAGCGGGAGACTGGAATGAGCAGTTCTTC
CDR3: CASSQAPLAGDWNEQFF

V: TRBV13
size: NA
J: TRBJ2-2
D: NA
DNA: TGTGCCAGCAGCTTAGGACGGGATCCCCCGGTGACCGGGGAGCTGTTTTTT
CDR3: CASSLGRDPPVTGELFF

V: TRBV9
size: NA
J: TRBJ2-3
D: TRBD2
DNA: TGTGCCAGCAGTTCCGGGGGGATCCCCGGGGATACGCAGTATTTT
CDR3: CASSSGGIPGDTQYF

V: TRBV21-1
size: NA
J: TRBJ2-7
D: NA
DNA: TGTGCCAGCAGCAAAGGCTGGACAGGGTCCTACGAGCAGTACTTC
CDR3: CASSKGWTGSYEQYF

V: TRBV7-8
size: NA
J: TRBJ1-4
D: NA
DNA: TGTGCCAGCAGCCCGGAGGGGCTTGAGGATGAAAAACTGTTTTTT
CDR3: CASSPEGLEDEKLFF

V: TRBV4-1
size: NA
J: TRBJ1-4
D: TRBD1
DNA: TGCGCCAGCAGCCAACAACCGGGACAGGGTAATGAAAAACTGTTTTTT
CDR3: CASSQQPGQGNEKLFF

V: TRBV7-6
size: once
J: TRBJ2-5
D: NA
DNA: TGTGCCAGCAGCGCAACCTTGCCTGAGCCTCAAGAGACCCAGTACTTC
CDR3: CASSATLPEPQETQYF

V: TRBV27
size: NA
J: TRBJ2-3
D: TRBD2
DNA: TGTGCCAGCAGTCCCACTAGCGGGAGGCCCCTGGGAGATACGCAGTATTTT
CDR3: CASSPTSGRPLGDTQYF

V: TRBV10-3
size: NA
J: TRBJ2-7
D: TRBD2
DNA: TGTGCCATCAGTGAGTCGGGTAGCGGGAGGCCCGAGCAGTACTTC
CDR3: CAISESGSGRPEQYF

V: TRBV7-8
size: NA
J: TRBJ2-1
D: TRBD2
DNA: TGTGCCAGCAGCCTACCAGCTAGCGGCTACAATGAGCAGTTCTTC
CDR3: CASSLPASGYNEQFF

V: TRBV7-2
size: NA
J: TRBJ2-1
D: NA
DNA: TGTGCCAGCCTCGGGACGGGAGTAACAAATGAGCAGTTCTTC
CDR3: CASLGTGVTNEQFF

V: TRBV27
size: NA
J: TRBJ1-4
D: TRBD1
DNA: TGTGCCAGCAGTTTATCTCAGGGGGCAGCTGATGAAAAACTGTTTTTT
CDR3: CASSLSQGAADEKLFF

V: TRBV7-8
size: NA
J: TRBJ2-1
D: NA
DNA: TGTGCCAGCAGCTTAAAGACTAGGCCTTACAATGAGCAGTTCTTC
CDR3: CASSLKTRPYNEQFF

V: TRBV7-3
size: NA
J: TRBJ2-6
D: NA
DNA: TGTGCCAGCAGCGCCCGCGCCGGGACACCTGGGGCCAACGTCCTGACTTTC
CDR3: CASSARAGTPGANVLTF

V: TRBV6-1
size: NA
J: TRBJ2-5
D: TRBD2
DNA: TGTGCCAGCAGTCCTAGCGGGAGGTACCAAGAGACCCAGTACTTC
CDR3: CASSPSGRYQETQYF

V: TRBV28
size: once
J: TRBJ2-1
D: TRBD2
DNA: TGTGCCAGCAGTTCCCAGCGGGAGGGGTCCTACAATGAGCAGTTCTTC
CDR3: CASSSQREGSYNEQFF

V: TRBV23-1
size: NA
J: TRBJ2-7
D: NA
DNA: TGCGCCAGCAGTGCTCCCCTGAGGTACGAGCAGTACTTC
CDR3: CASSAPLRYEQYF

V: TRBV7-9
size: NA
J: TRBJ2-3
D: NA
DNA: TGTGCCAGCAGCCCGAACACAGATACGCAGTATTTT
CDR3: CASSPNTDTQYF

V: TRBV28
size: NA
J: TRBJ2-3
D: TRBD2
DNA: TGTGCCAGCAGTCTAGGGACTAGCGGGAGGGCGGGCACAGATACGCAGTATTTT
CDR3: CASSLGTSGRAGTDTQYF

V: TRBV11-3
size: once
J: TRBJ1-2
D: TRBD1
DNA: TGTGCCAGCAGCCGGGACAGACCTTCCTATGGCTACACCTTC
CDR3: CASSRDRPSYGYTF